This T cell receptor (beta chain) was sequenced for a study of PD-1 blockade in classical Hodgkin lymphoma. V dropped 4 bases and J dropped 7 bases, with 13 bases sitting between them. CDR3 length: 14 amino acids. CDR1 and CDR2 from the germline V gene are MDHEN and SYDVKM. This clone was seen just once. Every one of the patients relapsed after autologous stem cell transplantation (brentuximab vedotin exposure was variable). Some clones are missing from TCRdb's copy, which holds only in-frame ones; the method was immunoSEQ multiplex PCR. The sample includes 15,000 to 20,000 clones, under 85% seen only once; the top ten take 3.5% to 5%.

The chain carries TRBV28 and TRBJ1-4, with D uncertain. The source is a human donor with classical Hodgkin lymphoma. The source material was peripheral blood mononuclear cells (PBMCs), sampled at baseline. The CDR3 nucleotides read TGTGCCAGCAGTTACGACGATGAAGTTGAAAAACTGTTTTTT. Translating gives CASSYDDEVEKLFF. Based on the CDR3 plus reference TRBV28 and TRBJ1-4, the full variable domain is DVKVTQSSRYLVKRTGEKVFLECVQDMDHENMFWYRQDPGLGLRLIYFSYDVKMKEKGDIPEGYSVSREKKERFSLILESASTNQTSMYLCASSYDDEVEKLFFGSGTQLSVL.